The clone carrying this T cell receptor (beta chain) has just a few counts. These data belong to a study of beta chain features in type 1 diabetes. Study overall: Age and gender were similar between patients and healthy donors, as were cell yields.

CD45RO/CCR7/CD25/CD127/CD95/CD27 sorting isolated CD4+ naive, central memory, regulatory and stem cell-like memory cells. Purity (above 95%) was reached by all sorted populations. The CDR3 length is 15 residues. CDR1 and CDR2 from the germline V gene are MNHEY and SVGAGI. The V gene end was trimmed by 6 bases and the J gene end by 2 bases; junction bases not matched to a gene: 10. Since all of the isolated RNA was reverse transcribed, expressed TCRB transcripts were what got sequenced. The average output of naive, central memory and regulatory T cell samples was 3 million to 4 million reads. Clones were read by immunoSEQ multiplex PCR, and TCRdb kept only the in-frame ones, dropping some. The sample lists about 180,000 clones; approximately 13% were seen once.

Sequencing was performed on central memory CD4+ T cells from blood. The clonotype was recovered from a woman younger than 35 in good health. The V gene is TRBV6-5, the J gene TRBJ2-7; TRBD2 matches 7 bases. CDR3 nucleotide sequence: TGTGCCAGCAGCCAACGGGGGGACGGGCCCTACGAGCAGTACTTC. Amino acid sequence: CASSQRGDGPYEQYF.